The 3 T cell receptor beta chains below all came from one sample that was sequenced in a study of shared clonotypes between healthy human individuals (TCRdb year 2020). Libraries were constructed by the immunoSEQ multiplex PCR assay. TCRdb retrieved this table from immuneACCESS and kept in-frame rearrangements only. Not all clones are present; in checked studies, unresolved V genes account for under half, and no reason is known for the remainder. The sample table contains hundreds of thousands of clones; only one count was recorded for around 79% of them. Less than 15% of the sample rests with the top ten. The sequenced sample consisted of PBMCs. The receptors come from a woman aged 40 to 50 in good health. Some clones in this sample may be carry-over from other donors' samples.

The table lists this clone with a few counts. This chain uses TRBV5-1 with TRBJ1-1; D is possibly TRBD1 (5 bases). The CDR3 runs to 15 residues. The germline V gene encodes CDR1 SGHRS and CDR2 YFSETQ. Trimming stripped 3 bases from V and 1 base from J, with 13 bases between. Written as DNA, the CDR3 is TGCGCCAGCAGCTCCCGACAGACTCCGAACACTGAAGCTTTCTTT. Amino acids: CASSSRQTPNTEAFF.

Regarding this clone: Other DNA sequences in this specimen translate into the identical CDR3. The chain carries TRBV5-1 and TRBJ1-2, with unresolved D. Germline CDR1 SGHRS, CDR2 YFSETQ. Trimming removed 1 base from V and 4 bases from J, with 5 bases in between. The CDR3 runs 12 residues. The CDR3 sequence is CASSLLGYGYTF. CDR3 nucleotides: TGCGCCAGCAGCTTGTTGGGCTATGGCTACACCTTC.

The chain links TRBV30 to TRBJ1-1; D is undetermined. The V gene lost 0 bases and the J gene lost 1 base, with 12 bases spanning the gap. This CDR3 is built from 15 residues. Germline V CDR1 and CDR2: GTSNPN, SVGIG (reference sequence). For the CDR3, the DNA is TGTGCCTGGAGTGTTCTGTTAGGCCCGAACACTGAAGCTTTCTTT. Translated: CAWSVLLGPNTEAFF.